This entry is about one TCR beta chain. Its specificity is not known. From alopecia areata patients, lesional scalp punch biopsies and peripheral blood were collected. Germline V gives CDR1 GTSNPN, CDR2 SVGIG (reference sequence). Trimming left V 3 bases short and J 8 bases short, with 7 bases between. This CDR3 is built from 11 residues. The data belong to a study of CD8+ T cells in alopecia areata. General study results and limits: More clonal than normal scalp was lesional scalp, particularly alopecia totalis/universalis. Although TCR sharing was seen in mice, sharing across patients was less clear, possibly for HLA-related reasons.

Following extraction, RNA underwent reverse transcription to cDNA, which served as the sequencing template. Some clones are missing from TCRdb's copy, which holds only in-frame ones; the method was immunoSEQ multiplex PCR. This sample has around 60,000 clones, with around 47% found just once. This clonotype was sampled from a human donor with alopecia areata. The sequencing sample was made of NKG2D-low CD8+ T cells sorted from blood. This chain links TRBV30 with TRBJ1-4; D unresolved. CDR3 bases: TGTGCCTGGAGGATAAGGGAAAAACTGTTTTTT. Encoded protein: CAWRIREKLFF.